Sequencing of this T cell receptor (beta chain) was carried out in a study of T cell responses to AZD1222 COVID-19 vaccine (dated by TCRdb to 2020 to 2023). With respect to the entire study: TCR sequencing covered over 230 trial participants: nearly 210 given two doses of AZD1222 and 26 given two doses of MenACWY control vaccine. Enrollment into the trials was organized by age into subgroups of 18-55, 56-69 and 70-plus years, and those subgroups contained roughly 140, 27 and 60 TCR-sequenced participants, respectively. Summary of the overall study and its limitations: A significant rise in spike-specific TCR breadth and depth was observed after two AZD1222 doses relative to day 0 and relative to MenACWY recipients. Participants were mostly white British, with more females than males. The authors suggested clonal diversity may have been underestimated. Conclusions about previously exposed vaccinees are limited, since just a handful of AZD1222 recipients were seropositive for SARS-CoV-2 at baseline. Epitopes outside the regions mutated in the B.1.351 and B.1.1.7 variants were reportedly recognized by nearly half of the unique spike-specific TCRs. Vaccine-associated CD4 TCRs spanned the whole spike protein, with dominant responses in regions 160-218 and 743-854. Because no samples from the day 14 peak response were available, repertoires could be characterized only after the peak T cell response. The 56-69-year group was small, and its depth increase did not reach significance, likely because of low power.

About this clone itself: Its specific antigen is unknown. The input lacks base qualities; no much larger clone sits a single base away.

The CDR3 regions of human TCRbeta chains were analyzed by immunosequencing. The paper's processing steps were these. TCRs in the repertoires were matched against a reference library of SARS-CoV-2-specific TCRs that had been generated with the MIRA antigen-specificity platform. Breadth was defined as the fraction of unique TCRs that were SARS-CoV-2-associated, and depth was defined as the fraction of total T cells that were SARS-CoV-2-associated. Using the MIRA data, every spike-specific TCR was mapped to the spike region that the TCR reacted to and assigned to either a CD4 or a CD8 class. Log10-transformed breadth and depth values were compared by one-way ANOVA with Sidak's multiple comparisons tests. The table comes from immuneACCESS by way of TCRdb, which keeps in-frame sequences with V and J called. Part of the clones is missing from these tables; in studies checked, under half for an unresolved V gene and the rest for unknown reasons. For V, J and clone size, that table is used; D and trimming come from the DNA. Recorded for this sample are about 150,000 clones; around nine tenths of them occurred a single time. About 1.6% of the sample comes from the top ten.

The sample's time point label is to be understood as: about 28 days (+/-7) after the second vaccine dose. Because spike-specific TCR depth and breadth did not differ between the two schedules, AZD1222 recipients who got a second dose at roughly 4 weeks were pooled with those who got a second dose at roughly 12 weeks. Samples from vaccinated people were obtained from the UK trials COV001 and COV002, which included a single-blind randomized controlled phase 2/3 trial of AZD1222 (ChAdOx1 nCoV-19) in healthy adults. For TCRbeta chain sequencing, PBMC samples were collected from trial participants at day 0 and at day 28 after the second dose. V is cut by 6 bases and J by 5 bases, and the space between the germline ends is 22 bases. The CDR3 covers 16 residues, taking in both the cysteine and the phenylalanine. Only the CDR3 portion is preserved as DNA: 48 bases, with reading frame beginning at the first base. The germline V gene (reference sequence) supplies CDR1 MNHEY and CDR2 SMNVEV.

The sequence was collected from an adult who received the AZD1222 COVID-19 vaccine. The chain is made from TRBV27 and TRBJ1-1; TRBD1 is a weak D gene call, 5 bases matching. The material was peripheral blood, obtained 28 days after the second AZD1222 dose. The DNA sequence reads TGTGCCAGCAGGACAATTTCCGGAAGGGACTGGACTGAAGCTTTCTTT. Translated, this gives CASRTISGRDWTEAFF.